A single sample is the source of the 27 T cell receptor beta chains below, sequenced in a study of vaccination and CD4 T cells after COVID-19. Sequence data for DNA of cultured CD4+ T cells were generated by the Oncomine TCR Beta short-read assay. TCRdb recomputed calls from the PCR reads with MiXCR, one row per CDR3 protein. The sample consists of about 21,000 distinct CDR3 sequences, about 40% of them appearing once. What these receptors recognize is not known. Described treatment: approximately 10-day PBMC culture with coronavirus spike peptide pools or control peptides (ViraFEST assay). The material sequenced was CD4+ T cells from blood, cultured in vitro, taken before SARS-CoV-2 vaccination. Every receptor here comes from a human donor who had recovered from COVID-19.

V usage is TRBV2 and J usage is TRBJ2-7; perhaps D is TRBD1 or TRBD2 (5 bases each). CDR3 size: 13 residues. Germline loops: CDR1 SNHLY, CDR2 FYNNEI. The ends were cut back, 6 bases at V and 7 bases at J, with 16 bases in the middle. CDR3 nucleotides: TGTGCCAGCAGGGAAACCCGGGACGGTGAGCAGTACTTC. Residues: CASRETRDGEQYF.

The chain carries TRBV7-3 and TRBJ2-7; perhaps D is TRBD1 or TRBD2 (5 bases each). V gave up 5 bases and J gave up 9 bases, with 17 bases separating them. This CDR3 comprises 13 residues. Germline CDR1 and CDR2: SGHTA and FQGTGA. The DNA of the CDR3 is TGTGCCAGCAGCCCCGGGACGGCCCAAGCGCAGTACTTC. Encoded protein: CASSPGTAQAQYF.

This clonotype was seen a handful of times. V usage is TRBV7-2 and J usage is TRBJ2-4, with 7 nucleotides matching TRBD2. The V gene end was trimmed by 5 bases and the J gene end by 1 base; junction bases not matched to a gene: 11. The germline CDR1 and CDR2 sequences are SGHTA and FQGNSA. The CDR3 runs 17 residues. Here the CDR3 reads CASSLRAGRGAKNIQYF. CDR3 nucleotide sequence: TGTGCCAGCAGCCTCAGAGCGGGACGGGGTGCCAAAAACATTCAGTACTTC.

The CDR3 DNA reads as TGTGCCAGCAGCCAGGACGGGGGCAATTCACCCCTCCACTTT. Its protein is CASSQDGGNSPLHF. The chain has TRBV4-2 and TRBJ1-6, with TRBD1 as a possible D gene (6 bases). The CDR3 covers 14 residues. V lost 3 bases, J lost 7 bases, and 10 bases lay in between. CDR1 is LGHNA and CDR2 is YNFKEQ in the germline V gene.

This clonotype has more than one count but fewer than ten. The rearrangement links TRBV28 to TRBJ2-2; D is possibly TRBD1 (6 bases). Trimming stripped 4 bases from V and 0 bases from J, with 15 bases between. CDR3 length equals 17 residues. Germline CDR1 is MDHEN and CDR2 is SYDVKM. This CDR3 reads CASSWVHQGPNTGELFF. CDR3 bases: TGTGCCAGCAGTTGGGTCCATCAGGGGCCGAACACCGGGGAGCTGTTTTTT.

By share, this clonotype ranks as medium-sized (0.01 to 0.1%). The chain combines TRBV15 with TRBJ1-5, with D maybe TRBD1 (6 bases). Trimming took off 4 bases at V and 2 bases at J, with 15 bases between the two ends. Per the germline V gene, CDR1 is LNHNV and CDR2 is YYDKDF (reference sequence). This CDR3 is built from 16 residues. CDR3 sequence reads: CATSKLTGIGNQPQHF. CDR3 DNA sequence: TGTGCCACCAGCAAGTTAACAGGGATTGGCAATCAGCCCCAGCATTTT.

The rearrangement uses TRBV12-3 or TRBV12-4 and TRBJ2-7; 7 bases map to TRBD1. J was trimmed by 2 bases and V by 6 bases; bases with no gene match: 7. The CDR3 contains 14 residues. CDR3 in amino acids: CASRRTGGPYEQYF. The CDR3 region has the DNA TGTGCCAGCAGGAGGACAGGCGGGCCCTACGAGCAGTACTTC.

V gene TRBV7-9 combines with J gene TRBJ1-4; D is undetermined. Per the germline V gene, CDR1 is SEHNR and CDR2 is FQNEAQ (reference sequence). There are 16 residues in the CDR3. Trimming cost V 5 bases and J 4 bases, with 17 bases left between them. The DNA for the CDR3 is TGTGCCAGCAGCCCCCATGTCACAGACCGTAATGAAAAACTGTTTTTT. Residues: CASSPHVTDRNEKLFF.

By its share, this clonotype is medium-sized (0.01 to 0.1%). The chain carries TRBV27 and TRBJ2-5; D might be TRBD1 or TRBD2, each matching 6 bases. Germline-derived CDR1 and CDR2 are MNHEY and SMNVEV (reference sequence). The CDR3 is 12 amino acids. Between the trimmed V and J ends, which lost 6 bases and 5 bases, there was a span of 10 bases. The CDR3 sequence is CASRGGFETQYF. The CDR3 nucleotides are TGTGCCAGCAGGGGGGGCTTTGAGACCCAGTACTTC.

V and J are TRBV30 and TRBJ1-2; perhaps TRBD1 as D (6 bases). Germline values: CDR1 GTSNPN, CDR2 SVGIG (reference sequence). CDR3 length: 13 residues. V lost 8 bases to trimming and J lost 4 bases, with 17 bases between them. CDR3 bases: TGTGCCAGTCAACAGGGAAGGGCCTATGGCTACACCTTC. This gives the protein CASQQGRAYGYTF.

This clonotype showed up just a few times. The rearrangement joins TRBV7-3 to TRBJ2-7; unclear D gene. V dropped 4 bases and J dropped 0 bases, with 13 bases sitting between them. Germline V gene lookup returns CDR1 SGHTA and CDR2 FQGTGA. This CDR3 contains 15 residues. As DNA, the CDR3 is TGTGCCAGCAGCTCGTCACCCCCAAGCTCCTACGAGCAGTACTTC. Translated, it gives CASSSSPPSSYEQYF.

The chain links TRBV15 to TRBJ1-1; 8 nucleotides align to TRBD1. J lost 0 bases, V lost 5 bases, and 5 bases had no gene match. The CDR3 totals 15 residues. Germline-derived CDR1 and CDR2 are LNHNV and YYDKDF (reference sequence). CDR3 in DNA: TGTGCCACCAGCGGAGTGGACAGGGTGAACACTGAAGCTTTCTTT. Its protein product is CATSGVDRVNTEAFF.

DNA for the CDR3: TGTGCCAGTACCACGACAGGGGACACTGAAGCTTTCTTT. This translates into CASTTTGDTEAFF. The genes are TRBV19 and TRBJ1-1; TRBD1 matches at 8 bases. This CDR3 is built from 13 residues. V was pared by 7 bases and J by 3 bases, with 4 bases of the junction left unmatched. The germline gives CDR1 LNHDA, CDR2 SQIVND (reference sequence).

The V and J genes are TRBV28 and TRBJ2-3, with 8 bases that match TRBD2. Germline CDR1 and CDR2: MDHEN and SYDVKM. CDR3 length: 17 residues. Germline trimming cut 7 bases from V and 7 bases from J; bases unmatched to any gene: 19. The CDR3 sequence is CASTTGGLAGKGYTQYF. The DNA for the CDR3 is TGTGCCAGCACCACCGGAGGCTTAGCGGGAAAGGGATATACGCAGTATTTT.

This clonotype has a handful of counts. The V gene is TRBV6-2 or TRBV6-3, the J gene TRBJ1-2; D is uncertain. CDR3 length: 14 amino acids. Germline lookup yields CDR1 MNHEY and CDR2 SVGEGT. V was trimmed by 6 bases and J by 7 bases, leaving 18 bases between them. In DNA, the CDR3 is TGTGCCAGCAGCTGGGCTGTGGAATCAGGTGGCTACACCTTC. Protein product: CASSWAVESGGYTF.

This sequence joins TRBV7-3 and TRBJ1-5; D ambiguous. The CDR3 runs 14 residues. Trimming took 0 bases from V and 1 from J, leaving 4 bases between them. Per the germline V gene, CDR1 is SGHTA and CDR2 is FQGTGA. This CDR3 is CASSLTQSNQPQHF. The DNA of the CDR3 is TGTGCCAGCAGCTTAACGCAGAGCAATCAGCCCCAGCATTTT.

This chain links TRBV7-8 with TRBJ1-5; D perhaps matches TRBD1 (5 bases). Germline CDR1 and CDR2: SGHVS and FQNEAQ. The CDR3 length is 15 residues. The germline V and J ends were trimmed by 1 base and 3 bases, with 10 bases remaining between them. The CDR3, as DNA: TGTGCCAGCAGCTTAGGTGGGGGGGACAATCAGCCCCAGCATTTT. This gives the protein CASSLGGGDNQPQHF.

The rearrangement links TRBV12-3 or TRBV12-4 to TRBJ1-2; a possible D gene is TRBD1 (5 bases). The CDR3 consists of 14 residues. The V end lost 5 bases, the J end lost 4 bases, and 14 bases lay between the germline ends. The CDR3 loop reads CASSPPGALYGYTF. In DNA form, the CDR3 reads TGTGCCAGCAGTCCCCCCGGGGCCCTCTATGGCTACACCTTC.

In this sample, this clonotype turned up a few times. Here the CDR3 reads CASSPDRGPNEQFF. In nucleotides, the CDR3 is TGTGCCAGCAGCCCTGACAGGGGGCCGAATGAGCAGTTCTTC. The rearrangement links TRBV11-3 to TRBJ2-1; 10 bases fit TRBD1. From germline, CDR1 is SGHNT and CDR2 YENEEA. The CDR3 consists of 14 residues. Trimming cost V 5 bases and J 7 bases; bases outside gene matches: 5.

DNA for the CDR3: TGTGCCAGCAGCATGGACAGGGGCGAGACCCAGTACTTC. Translated: CASSMDRGETQYF. The chain employs TRBV6-1 and TRBJ2-5; 9 bases are a match to TRBD1. The V gene's germline CDR1 is MNHNS and CDR2 SASEGT. Trimming removed 6 bases from V and 5 bases from J; junction bases left unmatched: 4. The CDR3 extends over 13 amino acids.

The chain carries TRBV6-1 and TRBJ1-1, with unresolved D. Germline V gene lookup returns CDR1 MNHNS and CDR2 SASEGT. V dropped 7 bases and J dropped 1 base, with 10 bases sitting between them. The CDR3 loop spans 13 amino acids. The CDR3 is CASTVGPNTEAFF. CDR3 bases: TGTGCCAGCACCGTTGGGCCGAACACTGAAGCTTTCTTT.

The chain recombines TRBV5-1 with TRBJ2-5, with D possibly TRBD2 on 6 matching bases. Germline CDR1 reads SGHRS; CDR2 reads YFSETQ. The CDR3 length is 15 residues. V lost 0 bases and J lost 6, with 15 bases in between. The DNA for the CDR3 is TGCGCCAGCAGCTTGGCGGCTAGCGCATCGAAGACCCAGTACTTC. Protein product: CASSLAASASKTQYF.

This clonotype was found a few times. The J gene is TRBJ1-5, the V gene TRBV30; possible D gene TRBD1, 6 bases. Looked up from germline, CDR1 is GTSNPN and CDR2 is SVGIG (reference sequence). The V end was cut by 2 bases, the J end by 6 bases, with 14 bases between. The CDR3 consists of 14 residues. CDR3 in DNA: TGTGCCTGGAGTCCCCTTACAGGGTTTCAGCCCCAGCATTTT. Encoded protein: CAWSPLTGFQPQHF.

CDR3: CASRGEDYTEAFF. CDR3 nucleotide sequence: TGTGCCAGCAGGGGGGAGGATTACACTGAAGCTTTCTTT. The V call is TRBV5-6, the J call TRBJ1-1; D may be TRBD1 (5 bases). CDR1 is SGHDT, CDR2 YYEEEE, per germline. The CDR3 has 13 amino acids. Deletions cut 5 bases from V and 3 bases from J, with 11 bases between.

In this sample, this clonotype is medium-sized. J is TRBJ2-5 and V is TRBV20-1; 10 nucleotides line up with TRBD2. Germline lookup yields CDR1 DFQATT and CDR2 SNEGSKA (reference sequence). CDR3 length equals 16 residues. J was trimmed by 4 bases and V by 0 bases; bases with no gene match: 8. CDR3 sequence (DNA): TGCAGTGCTAGAGATGGAGGTTTAGCGGGGGGAGAGACCCAGTACTTC. Its translation: CSARDGGLAGGETQYF.

This chain connects TRBV12-3 or TRBV12-4 to TRBJ1-5, with TRBD1 identical over 7 bases. The CDR3 length is 15 residues. V was pared by 4 bases and J by 0 bases, with 3 bases of the junction left unmatched. CDR3 nucleotides: TGTGCCAGCAGTTCGGGACAGTATAGCAATCAGCCCCAGCATTTT. Residues: CASSSGQYSNQPQHF.

This clonotype has just one count. V usage is TRBV5-1 and J usage is TRBJ2-2; 7 positions match TRBD1. From germline, CDR1 is SGHRS and CDR2 YFSETQ. The CDR3 is 15 amino acids. V gave up 3 bases and J gave up 6 bases; unmatched junction bases: 8. The CDR3 DNA reads as TGCGCCAGCAGCTGGGACAGTCGGGGATCCGGGGAGCTGTTTTTT. Its protein is CASSWDSRGSGELFF.